Listed here are 18 T cell receptor beta chains from one sample, sequenced in a study of blood T cell repertoires in COVID-19. Assay used: immunoSEQ multiplex PCR; TCRdb lists only in-frame clones, some missing. The profile shows over 450,000 clones, 85% to 90% of them singletons. Sample: peripheral blood. Every receptor here comes from a woman in her forties or fifties with COVID-19, enrolled during active disease.

The rearrangement links TRBV28 to TRBJ2-7; 8 nucleotides align to TRBD2. The CDR3 is made up of 16 amino acids. The junction had 10 bases not matched to a gene; V was cut back by 3 bases and J by 3 bases. The germline CDR1 and CDR2 sequences are MDHEN and SYDVKM. Written as DNA, the CDR3 is TGTGCCAGCAGTTTCGCGGGCTCGGGGGGGGTCTACGAGCAGTACTTC. Its protein is CASSFAGSGGVYEQYF.

This rearrangement joins TRBV5-6 to TRBJ2-7; 10 nucleotides align to TRBD2. J lost 4 bases, V lost 0 bases, and 4 bases had no gene match. The germline V gene has CDR1 SGHDT and CDR2 YYEEEE. The CDR3 loop spans 15 amino acids. The DNA for the CDR3 is TGTGCCAGCAGCTTGGCCCCTAGCGGGGGATACGAGCAGTACTTC. Translated, it gives CASSLAPSGGYEQYF. The complete variable domain, with remaining parts taken from reference TRBV5-6 and TRBJ2-7, reads DAGVTQSPTHLIKTRGQQVTLRCSPKSGHDTVSWYQQALGQGPQFIFQYYEEEERQRGNFPDRFSGHQFPNYSSELNVNALLLGDSALYLCASSLAPSGGYEQYFGPGTRLTVT.

V is TRBV7-9 and J is TRBJ2-7; TRBD1 matches at 11 bases. This CDR3 is built from 15 residues. The V gene end was trimmed by 2 bases and the J gene end by 3 bases; junction bases not matched to a gene: 3. Germline V lookup: CDR1 SEHNR, CDR2 FQNEAQ (reference sequence). CDR3 nucleotide sequence: TGTGCCAGCAGCTTAATCGGGACAGGGGGCTACGAGCAGTACTTC. Protein: CASSLIGTGGYEQYF.

The chain joins TRBV30 to TRBJ1-4; D gene unclear. Germline V lookup: CDR1 GTSNPN, CDR2 SVGIG (reference sequence). The CDR3 extends over 13 amino acids. The V gene lost 7 bases and the J gene lost 3 bases, with 12 bases spanning the gap. DNA of the CDR3: TGTGCCTTCGCGGCTCAACCTAATGAAAAACTGTTTTTT. This sequence encodes CAFAAQPNEKLFF.

The CDR3 DNA reads TGTGCCAGCTCCCCCCGGGAGGGGGCTTTCACTGAAGCTTTCTTT. Encoded protein: CASSPREGAFTEAFF. The V call is TRBV18, the J call TRBJ1-1; TRBD1 aligns across 7 bases. CDR1 and CDR2 from the germline V gene are KGHSH and LQKENI. This CDR3 has 15 amino acids. With V trimmed by 6 bases and J by 4 bases, 11 bases remained unmatched.

The chain is built from TRBV12-3 or TRBV12-4 and TRBJ1-2, with a tentative D call TRBD1 (6 bases). Trimming took 10 bases from V and 8 from J, leaving 20 bases between them. The CDR3 extends over 13 amino acids. CDR3 nucleotides: TGTGCCACTACCCCCGGGGGGCGGGCAGGCTACACCTTC. It specifies CATTPGGRAGYTF.

The J gene is TRBJ2-7, the V gene TRBV7-9; tentative D call: TRBD1 (5 bases). CDR1 SEHNR and CDR2 FQNEAQ come from the germline V gene (reference sequence). CDR3 length equals 15 residues. V shed 0 bases and J shed 5 bases, with 14 bases lying between them. CDR3 protein: CASSLAYKGRHEQYF. The CDR3 DNA reads TGTGCCAGCAGCTTAGCCTACAAGGGGCGTCACGAGCAGTACTTC.

The gene calls are TRBV2 and TRBJ2-7; 8 positions match TRBD2. Germline CDR1 and CDR2: SNHLY and FYNNEI. V was clipped by 8 bases and J by 2 bases; unmatched bases: 2. The CDR3 is made up of 12 amino acids. The CDR3 coding sequence is TGTGCCAGCGGCGGGGGGCCCTACGAGCAGTACTTC. Translating gives CASGGGPYEQYF. Full variable domain (outside the CDR3, taken from reference TRBV2 and TRBJ2-7): EPEVTQTPSHQVTQMGQEVILRCVPISNHLYFYWYRQILGQKVEFLVSFYNNEISEKSEIFDDQFSVERPDGSNFTLKIRSTKLEDSAMYFCASGGGPYEQYFGPGTRLTVT.

The V gene is TRBV2, the J gene TRBJ2-7; the D gene is possibly TRBD1 (5 bases). V was trimmed by 8 bases and J by 1 base, leaving 15 bases between them. The CDR3 consists of 14 residues. The germline V gene encodes CDR1 SNHLY and CDR2 FYNNEI. The CDR3 sequence is CASFRENQSYEQYF. Written as DNA, the CDR3 is TGTGCCAGCTTCAGGGAAAATCAATCCTACGAGCAGTACTTC.

Worth noting for this clone: Compared with germline, one end of the junction differs, possibly owing to a read error. The chain combines TRBV9 with TRBJ1-2; 12 nucleotides line up with TRBD1. CDR1 is SGDLS, CDR2 YYNGEE, per germline. The CDR3 has 11 residues. The CDR3 DNA reads TGTGCCAGCAGCGCGGGACAGGGGGCACACTTC. Residues: CASSAGQGAHF.

The chain has TRBV18 and TRBJ2-1, with D possibly matching TRBD2 (6 bases). Per germline, CDR1 KGHSH and CDR2 LQKENI. V shed 3 bases and J shed 0 bases, with 9 bases lying between them. This CDR3 is built from 15 residues. CDR3 in DNA: TGTGCCAGCTCACCCTCCGGGAGCTCCTACAATGAGCAGTTCTTC. Translation: CASSPSGSSYNEQFF.

The V call is TRBV15, the J call TRBJ1-5, with 9 bases aligning to TRBD1. The CDR3 is 15 residues long. J gave up 7 bases and V 4 bases, and 8 bases lay outside the gene matches. Germline CDR1 is LNHNV and CDR2 is YYDKDF (reference sequence). The CDR3 region is CATSIVRQGGQPQHF. The CDR3 DNA is TGTGCCACCAGCATTGTTAGACAGGGGGGCCAGCCCCAGCATTTT.

There are a few counts of this clone. This chain connects TRBV5-6 to TRBJ1-2; 7 bases line up with TRBD1. This CDR3 comprises 14 residues. Germline CDR1 is SGHDT and CDR2 is YYEEEE. V lost 5 bases to trimming and J lost 6 bases; unmatched junction nucleotides: 10. CDR3 loop: CASRPPPGGDGYTF. In DNA, the CDR3 is TGTGCCAGCAGACCACCCCCAGGGGGTGATGGCTACACCTTC.

V gene TRBV27 combines with J gene TRBJ1-1; 8 bases fit TRBD1. Looked up from germline, CDR1 is MNHEY and CDR2 is SMNVEV (reference sequence). Unmatched junction bases numbered 11, after V lost 6 bases and J lost 11 bases. This CDR3 region has 13 residues. The CDR3 region is CASSGRLGQEAFF. CDR3 coding DNA: TGTGCCAGCAGCGGAAGGTTGGGACAGGAGGCTTTCTTT.

This clone appeared a few times. The chain has TRBV10-3 and TRBJ2-6; 10 nucleotides match TRBD1. This CDR3 is 16 amino acids long. CDR1 is ENHRY, CDR2 SYGVKD, per germline. V trimming: 5 bases; J trimming: 4 bases; junction bases outside the gene matches: 5. The CDR3: CAISRDRGSGANVLTF. For the CDR3, the DNA is TGTGCCATCAGTCGGGACAGGGGATCGGGGGCCAACGTCCTGACTTTC.

The chain uses TRBV6-5 and TRBJ2-2; the match to TRBD1 covers 8 bases. Germline V lookup: CDR1 MNHEY, CDR2 SVGAGI. CDR3 size: 15 residues. J lost 4 bases, V lost 5 bases, and 6 bases had no gene match. The CDR3 is CASSPRTGRTGELFF. CDR3 in DNA: TGTGCCAGCAGTCCTCGGACAGGGCGCACCGGGGAGCTGTTTTTT.

The CDR3 DNA follows: TGTGCCAGCAGTGAAGTCCCGTTCGCGAACACCGGGGAGCTGTTTTTT. Its translation is CASSEVPFANTGELFF. The chain is built from TRBV6-1 and TRBJ2-2, with D uncertain. The V end lost 1 base, the J end lost 0 bases, and 9 bases lay between the germline ends. Germline V gene sequence: CDR1 MNHNS, CDR2 SASEGT. CDR3 size: 16 residues.

The chain uses TRBV9 and TRBJ1-2; D is perhaps TRBD1 (6 bases). The length of the CDR3 is 17 residues. CDR1 is SGDLS and CDR2 is YYNGEE in the germline V gene. V lost 1 base, J lost 0 bases, and 16 bases lay in between. The CDR3 nucleotides read TGTGCCAGCAGCGTAAGGACAGCTTTCTCGGCTAACTATGGCTACACCTTC. This translates into CASSVRTAFSANYGYTF.